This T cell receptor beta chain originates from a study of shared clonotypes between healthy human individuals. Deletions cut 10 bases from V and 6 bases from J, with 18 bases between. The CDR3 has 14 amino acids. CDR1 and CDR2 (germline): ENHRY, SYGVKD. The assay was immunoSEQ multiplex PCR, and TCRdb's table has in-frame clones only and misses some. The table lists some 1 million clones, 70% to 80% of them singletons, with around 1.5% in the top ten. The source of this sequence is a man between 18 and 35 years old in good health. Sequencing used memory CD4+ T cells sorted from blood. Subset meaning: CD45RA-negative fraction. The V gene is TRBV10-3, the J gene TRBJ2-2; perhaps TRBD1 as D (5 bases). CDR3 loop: CATLDPRGAGELFF. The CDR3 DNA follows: TGTGCCACTCTCGATCCTAGGGGCGCCGGGGAGCTGTTTTTT.